The source of this TCR beta chain is a study of CD8 T cells in ankylosing spondylitis. This CDR3 has 13 residues. Germline V gene lookup returns CDR1 SNHLY and CDR2 FYNNEI. Findings and limits, study-wide: Typical of ankylosing spondylitis blood, it appeared, was a TCR beta motif of 7 or 8 highly homologous variants.

Of note for this clonotype: No antigen is known for it. The germline gene is not matched at one end of the junction; a read error may be the cause.

From the 5' RACE reads, TCRdb called clonotypes with MiXCR, one entry per CDR3 protein. This table has roughly 670,000 distinct CDR3 sequences, around 20% appearing once. The source of this sequence is a male donor with ankylosing spondylitis. The sample consisted of blood, either unsorted or a sorted T cell fraction (not recorded which). The chain combines TRBV2 with TRBJ1-2, with TRBD1 matching 8 bases. CDR3 region: CARSGDRRGGYTF. The CDR3 DNA sequence: TGTGCCAGAAGTGGGGACAGGCGCGGTGGCTACACCTTC.